Listed here are 28 T cell receptor beta chains from one sample, sequenced in a study of control samples from healthy donors and cancer patients. Libraries were prepared by immunoSEQ multiplex PCR; TCRdb keeps only in-frame clonotypes and omits some of them. The sample records about 160,000 clones, about 94% being singletons. Material: blood. The receptors derive from a woman aged 40 to 50 in good health.

This chain's CDR3 is CASRGTGNTEAFF. The DNA for the CDR3 is TGTGCCAGCAGAGGGACGGGGAACACTGAAGCTTTCTTT. The chain joins TRBV2 to TRBJ1-1, with a tentative D call TRBD1 (5 bases). The germline CDR1 and CDR2 sequences are SNHLY and FYNNEI. CDR3 size: 13 residues. With 6 bases removed from V and 1 base from J, the gap between germline ends came to 9 bases.

V usage is TRBV9 and J usage is TRBJ2-1; 9 bases are shared with TRBD2. This CDR3 is 18 amino acids long. V shed 4 bases and J 4 bases; nucleotides not matched to a gene: 15. From germline, CDR1 is SGDLS and CDR2 YYNGEE. In nucleotides, the CDR3 is TGTGCCAGCAGCCCCCGAGGTGCGGGCGGGGGGGCTTACAATGAGCAGTTCTTC. Translated, it gives CASSPRGAGGGAYNEQFF.

This rearrangement joins TRBV20-1 to TRBJ2-5; D possibly matches TRBD1 or TRBD2 (5 bases each). Trimming removed 3 bases from V and 5 bases from J, with 16 bases in between. CDR3 length: 14 amino acids. Germline V lookup: CDR1 DFQATT, CDR2 SNEGSKA (reference sequence). CDR3 loop: CSASRGGLGETQYF. As DNA, the CDR3 is TGCAGTGCTAGTCGGGGCGGGTTGGGCGAGACCCAGTACTTC.

This chain uses TRBV19 with TRBJ1-1; D is ambiguous. CDR1 is LNHDA and CDR2 is SQIVND in the germline V gene (reference sequence). Trimming stripped 5 bases from V and 10 bases from J, with 11 bases between. This CDR3 has 11 residues. The CDR3 DNA reads TGTGCCAGTAGTGAGGCCCTGGGAGCTTTCTTT. This translates into CASSEALGAFF.

The genes are TRBV27 and TRBJ1-6, with D uncertain. This CDR3 comprises 13 residues. Deletions cut 3 bases from V and 9 bases from J, with 9 bases between. Looked up from germline, CDR1 is MNHEY and CDR2 is SMNVEV (reference sequence). CDR3 amino acids: CASSFSGSSPLHF. CDR3 nucleotide sequence: TGTGCCAGCAGTTTCTCGGGGAGTTCACCCCTCCACTTT.

Only one count was recorded for this clone. CDR3 sequence: CASSKRTGSPSPLHF. In nucleotides, the CDR3 is TGTGCCAGCAGCAAGCGGACAGGGTCCCCTTCACCCCTCCACTTT. The gene calls are TRBV5-8 and TRBJ1-6; 8 bases line up with TRBD1. Trimming at V came to 4 bases and at J to 9 bases, leaving 9 bases not matched to a gene. Germline V lookup: CDR1 SGHTS, CDR2 YDEGEE. This CDR3 spans 15 amino acids.

This sequence joins TRBV12-3 or TRBV12-4 and TRBJ1-1, with D perhaps matching TRBD1 (6 bases). The germline V and J ends were trimmed by 2 bases and 4 bases, with 8 bases remaining between them. CDR3 length equals 13 residues. The CDR3 DNA reads as TGTGCCAGCAGTTTATCAGGGGTCACTGAAGCTTTCTTT. Protein product: CASSLSGVTEAFF.

This clone was counted once. J is TRBJ1-3 and V is TRBV28; D unresolved. With 2 bases removed from V and 9 bases from J, the gap between germline ends came to 8 bases. Germline-derived CDR1 and CDR2 are MDHEN and SYDVKM. The CDR3 runs to 12 residues. CDR3 region: CASSLIRGTIYF. Here the CDR3 DNA reads TGTGCCAGCAGTTTAATTCGAGGCACCATATATTTT.

This chain connects TRBV7-3 to TRBJ2-1; 14 bases agree with TRBD2. The CDR3 has 16 amino acids. Per germline, CDR1 SGHTA and CDR2 FQGTGA. V lost 5 bases and J lost 1; bases outside the gene matches: 1. The DNA for the CDR3 is TGTGCCAGCAGCCGGACTAGCGGGGGGTCCTACAATGAGCAGTTCTTC. Amino acids: CASSRTSGGSYNEQFF.

The rearrangement uses TRBV4-1 and TRBJ2-7; D gene unclear. The ends were cut back, 1 base at V and 2 bases at J, with 12 bases in the middle. Germline loops: CDR1 MGHRA, CDR2 YSYEKL. The length of the CDR3 is 15 residues. The CDR3: CASSQVMTVPYEQYF. The CDR3 DNA reads as TGCGCCAGCAGCCAAGTTATGACGGTCCCCTACGAGCAGTACTTC.

This clone was detected once. CDR3 nucleotide sequence: TGTGCCAGTCTTTCCTCGTCGAGGTCGGTAGGCTATGGCTACACCTTC. Amino acids: CASLSSSRSVGYGYTF. This sequence joins TRBV19 and TRBJ1-2; D is uncertain. The V and J ends lost 8 bases and 4 bases respectively, with 23 bases between them. Per the germline V gene, CDR1 is LNHDA and CDR2 is SQIVND (reference sequence). The CDR3 sequence is 16 residues long.

The chain employs TRBV3-1 (or the pseudogene TRBV3-2) and TRBJ1-5, with D maybe TRBD1 (5 bases). Germline values: CDR1 LGHDT, CDR2 YNNKEL (reference sequence). Trimming cost V 1 base and J 3 bases, with 10 bases left between them. This CDR3 spans 15 amino acids. The CDR3: CASSQGGTFNQPQHF. Written as DNA, the CDR3 is TGTGCCAGCAGCCAAGGCGGGACTTTCAATCAGCCCCAGCATTTT.

The rearrangement joins TRBV7-2 to TRBJ1-1; 7 bases fit TRBD1. V trimming: 1 base; J trimming: 8 bases; junction bases outside the gene matches: 4. Looked up from germline, CDR1 is SGHTA and CDR2 is FQGNSA. The CDR3 is made up of 13 amino acids. The CDR3 spells CASSLDRGKEAFF. The CDR3 bases are TGTGCCAGCAGCTTAGACAGGGGTAAGGAAGCTTTCTTT.

This clone occurred once. V is TRBV27 and J is TRBJ2-3, with 9 bases fitting TRBD2. This CDR3 has 15 amino acids. The germline gives CDR1 MNHEY, CDR2 SMNVEV (reference sequence). Trimming cost V 6 bases and J 6 bases; bases outside gene matches: 10. In nucleotides, the CDR3 is TGTGCCAGCAGATCTAGCGGGAATCCATGGGATACGCAGTATTTT. Encoded protein: CASRSSGNPWDTQYF.

The V and J genes are TRBV19 and TRBJ1-1; D gene ambiguous. The CDR3 totals 15 residues. V was clipped by 7 bases and J by 1 base, with 16 bases between them. Germline CDR1 and CDR2: LNHDA and SQIVND (reference sequence). CDR3 in amino acids: CASTALWGTNTEAFF. The CDR3 region has the DNA TGTGCCAGTACCGCCTTGTGGGGAACGAACACTGAAGCTTTCTTT.

The gene calls are TRBV4-3 and TRBJ1-4; 7 nucleotides align to TRBD1. The CDR3 totals 16 residues. Germline V gene sequence: CDR1 LGHNA, CDR2 YSLEER. J lost 7 bases, V lost 5 bases, and 13 bases had no gene match. The CDR3 DNA is TGCGCCAGCAGCTTAACTTGGGGACAGTTAAGTGAAAAACTGTTTTTT. Its protein is CASSLTWGQLSEKLFF.

This rearrangement joins TRBV9 to TRBJ1-1; possibly TRBD1 for D (5 bases). V lost 7 bases, J lost 4 bases, and 8 bases lay in between. From germline, CDR1 is SGDLS and CDR2 YYNGEE. This CDR3 comprises 11 residues. The CDR3 loop reads CASGGVTEAFF. CDR3 DNA sequence: TGTGCCAGCGGGGGGGTCACTGAAGCTTTCTTT.

The chain carries TRBV7-9 and TRBJ1-5; possible D gene TRBD1, 5 bases. Trimming stripped 1 base from V and 0 bases from J, with 10 bases between. The CDR3 extends over 16 amino acids. Germline values: CDR1 SEHNR, CDR2 FQNEAQ (reference sequence). DNA for the CDR3: TGTGCCAGCAGCTTAGAGCTGACAGATAGCAATCAGCCCCAGCATTTT. It translates to CASSLELTDSNQPQHF. Based on the CDR3 plus reference TRBV7-9 and TRBJ1-5, the full variable domain is DTGVSQNPRHKITKRGQNVTFRCDPISEHNRLYWYRQTLGQGPEFLTYFQNEAQLEKSRLLSDRFSAERPKGSFSTLEIQRTEQGDSAMYLCASSLELTDSNQPQHFGDGTRLSIL.

V and J are TRBV25-1 and TRBJ2-7; 7 bases align to TRBD2. This CDR3 region has 15 residues. The junction had 14 bases not matched to a gene; V was cut back by 6 bases and J by 6 bases. Germline CDR1 reads MGHDK; CDR2 reads SYGVNS. The CDR3 loop is CASSPRASGTLEQYF. The DNA of the CDR3 is TGTGCCAGCAGCCCCAGGGCTAGCGGCACCCTCGAGCAGTACTTC.

This chain uses TRBV15 with TRBJ2-7, with 8 nucleotides matching TRBD1. This CDR3 has 15 residues. The V segment lost 3 bases and the J segment 2 bases; nucleotides outside the gene matches: 6. Germline-derived CDR1 and CDR2 are LNHNV and YYDKDF (reference sequence). The DNA for the CDR3 is TGTGCCACCAGCAGCCCCGGGACAGGACCCTACGAGCAGTACTTC. Protein sequence: CATSSPGTGPYEQYF.

Turning to this clone: The sample holds other DNA sequences that translate to the same CDR3. V gene TRBV5-1 combines with J gene TRBJ1-1; D gene ambiguous. V was clipped by 4 bases and J by 2 bases, with 9 bases between them. Germline CDR1 reads SGHRS; CDR2 reads YFSETQ. This CDR3 has 13 residues. As DNA, the CDR3 is TGCGCCAGCAGCGGTGGTCTCAACACTGAAGCTTTCTTT. Translating it yields CASSGGLNTEAFF.

The rearrangement joins TRBV18 to TRBJ1-4; 7 bases fit TRBD1. In germline, CDR1 is KGHSH, CDR2 LQKENI. The CDR3 totals 14 residues. The V segment lost 3 bases and the J segment 8 bases; nucleotides outside the gene matches: 6. CDR3 sequence reads: CASSPRDSGEKLFF. The DNA of the CDR3 is TGTGCCAGCTCACCCCGGGACAGCGGGGAAAAACTGTTTTTT.

This clone was seen only once. The chain links TRBV4-3 to TRBJ1-2; D gene unclear. The CDR3 has 15 residues. The V end lost 4 bases, the J end lost 0 bases, and 12 bases lay between the germline ends. CDR1 LGHNA and CDR2 YSLEER come from the germline V gene. CDR3 in DNA: TGCGCCAGCAGCCGCCGACAACCGACTAACTATGGCTACACCTTC. Amino acids: CASSRRQPTNYGYTF.

The gene calls are TRBV5-1 and TRBJ1-1; 9 bases are shared with TRBD1. Trimming took 5 bases from V and 1 from J; bases not matched to a gene: 3. The CDR3 is 14 residues long. CDR1 SGHRS and CDR2 YFSETQ come from the germline V gene. This chain's CDR3 is CASRGQGQNTEAFF. In DNA, the CDR3 is TGCGCCAGCAGGGGACAGGGACAGAACACTGAAGCTTTCTTT.

The gene calls are TRBV20-1 and TRBJ2-5; D ambiguous. The CDR3 runs to 14 residues. Germline CDR1 reads DFQATT; CDR2 reads SNEGSKA (reference sequence). The germline V and J ends were trimmed by 3 bases and 4 bases, with 15 bases remaining between them. The CDR3 nucleotides are TGCAGTGCTAGTCCTAGGGTATTTCTAGAGACCCAGTACTTC. This sequence encodes CSASPRVFLETQYF.

The CDR3 region is CASSEAVVYEQYF. The DNA for the CDR3 is TGTGCCAGCAGTGAAGCAGTAGTCTACGAGCAGTACTTC. The chain is built from TRBV6-1 and TRBJ2-7; D is undetermined. The germline V gene has CDR1 MNHNS and CDR2 SASEGT. Deletions cut 0 bases from V and 3 bases from J, with 6 bases between. The CDR3 is 13 residues long.

The J gene is TRBJ2-7, the V gene TRBV11-2, with D maybe TRBD1 (6 bases). In germline, CDR1 is SGHAT, CDR2 FQNNGV. The CDR3 has 13 residues. Trimming pared 6 bases from V and 4 bases from J, leaving 13 bases between. The CDR3 reads CASRRAGAYEQYF. CDR3 bases: TGTGCCAGCAGGCGGGCAGGGGCGTACGAGCAGTACTTC.

The chain uses TRBV10-3 and TRBJ2-7; D unclear. Trimming shortened V by 4 bases and J by 1 base, and 8 bases separated the two germline ends. The CDR3 extends over 13 amino acids. Germline V gene sequence: CDR1 ENHRY, CDR2 SYGVKD. The CDR3 DNA is TGTGCCATCAGTGGCCCGACTTCCTACGAGCAGTACTTC. This gives the protein CAISGPTSYEQYF.